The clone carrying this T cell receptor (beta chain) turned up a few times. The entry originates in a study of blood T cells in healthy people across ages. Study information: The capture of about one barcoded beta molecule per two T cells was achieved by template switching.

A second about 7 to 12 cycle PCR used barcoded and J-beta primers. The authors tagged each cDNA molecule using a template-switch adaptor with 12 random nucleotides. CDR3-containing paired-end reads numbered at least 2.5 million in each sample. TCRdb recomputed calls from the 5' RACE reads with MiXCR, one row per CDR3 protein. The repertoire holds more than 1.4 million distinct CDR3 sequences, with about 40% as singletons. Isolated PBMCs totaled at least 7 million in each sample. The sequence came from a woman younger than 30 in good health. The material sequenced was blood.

The CDR3 DNA follows: TGTGCCAGCAGTTTTCTACGGTCCTCTGGGGCCAACGTCCTGACTTTC. Translated, it gives CASSFLRSSGANVLTF. The chain has TRBV28 and TRBJ2-6; no definite D call. The V gene lost 3 bases and the J gene lost 0 bases, with 9 bases spanning the gap. The germline CDR1 and CDR2 sequences are MDHEN and SYDVKM. This CDR3 region has 16 residues.